Listed below are T cell receptor beta chains from one sample, sequenced in a study of blood T cell repertoires in COVID-19. The protocol was immunoSEQ multiplex PCR, while the TCRdb copy is restricted to in-frame clones and leaves out a portion. The sample holds about 250,000 clones, around 85% seen once. Material for sequencing was peripheral blood. The receptors come from a man older than 75 with acute or convalescent COVID-19. The CDR3 runs from the conserved cysteine through the conserved F or W.

16,TRBV5-1,TRBJ2-3,CASSLAGGQVTDTQYF
15,TRBV4-2,TRBJ2-1,CASSQGRSSYNEQFF
15,TRBV19,TRBJ1-6,CASSTGSSYNSPLHF
16,TRBV3-1/TRBV3-2,TRBJ1-2,CASSQGRALLGYGYTF
16,TRBV2,TRBJ2-1,CASSNLAGTSYNEQFF
15,TRBV5-4,TRBJ2-1,CASSPGQGTYNEQFF
11,TRBV27,TRBJ1-4,CASSRREKLFF
13,TRBV18,TRBJ1-1,CASSLRNRESSFF
17,TRBV11-2,TRBJ2-1,CASSLEASSFSYNEQFF
16,TRBV18,TRBJ2-5,CASQNRDTLNQETQYF
14,TRBV27,TRBJ2-7,CASSTGTGATEQYF
16,TRBV5-1,TRBJ2-3,CASDYWIWASTDTQYF
15,TRBV11-1,TRBJ2-1,CASSLTRGGYNEQFF
13,TRBV6-5,TRBJ1-3,CATHETGGNTIYF
15,TRBV27,TRBJ1-2,CASSLFGRLAYSYTF
17,TRBV7-2,TRBJ2-3,CASSLAGTSAVLDTQYF
14,TRBV10-1,TRBJ2-3,CASSGTGVTDTQYF
16,TRBV5-1,TRBJ1-3,CASAIGTASTGNTIYF
15,TRBV7-2,TRBJ1-6,CASSLASLSNSPLHF
13,TRBV2,TRBJ2-7,CATRGGGSWEQYF
12,TRBV30,TRBJ2-6,CALYSGANVLTF
13,TRBV28,TRBJ1-2,CASSLTTGRGYTF
18,TRBV5-1,TRBJ1-3,CASSLGLGQGAQGNTIYF
15,TRBV5-1,TRBJ1-2,CASSSRTGDSYGYTF
13,TRBV18,TRBJ1-1,CASSPEGGTEAFF
17,TRBV2,TRBJ2-7,CASTRRRPARSSYEQYF
15,TRBV27,TRBJ1-5,CASGHPRQGNQPQHF
19,TRBV19,TRBJ1-6,CASSTYTGTSSSYNSPLHF
15,TRBV5-6,TRBJ2-7,CASSSTTSGKYEQYF
14,TRBV24-1,TRBJ2-7,CATGAGGPSYEQYF
14,TRBV23-1,TRBJ2-3,CASSHGQGQDTQYF
18,TRBV5-1,TRBJ2-7,CASSLSPGLAGGPHEQYF
18,TRBV3-1/TRBV3-2,TRBJ2-5,CASRPAPLLANRGETQYF
15,TRBV5-1,TRBJ1-3,CASRNDRGPGNTIYF
17,TRBV7-2,TRBJ2-3,CASSWHRDRGLSDTQYF
18,TRBV19,TRBJ2-3,CASSPGLAGLYATDTQYF
17,TRBV7-9,TRBJ2-7,CASSPFRGAQGINEQYF
18,TRBV14,TRBJ2-1,CASSPNLWMGGRAHEQFF
14,TRBV6-5,TRBJ2-7,CASKGNQGTYEQYF
14,TRBV19,TRBJ2-7,CASKRTVSSYEQYF
13,TRBV10-3,TRBJ2-7,CAISETKDYEQYF
15,TRBV4-1,TRBJ1-3,CASSQTGQAANTIYF
13,TRBV30,TRBJ1-2,CAWSVPANYGYTF
14,TRBV7-2,TRBJ1-1,CASRGGTVNTEAFF
14,TRBV30,TRBJ1-2,CAWSVKAGDGCCTF
17,TRBV3-1/TRBV3-2,TRBJ1-4,CASSQEGRGISNEKLFF
12,TRBV3-1/TRBV3-2,TRBJ2-3,CASSQTGDTQYF
16,TRBV10-3,TRBJ1-2,CAISSGGIKTNYGYTF
15,TRBV30,TRBJ1-5,CAWSPRDRARQPQHF
17,TRBV6-2/TRBV6-3,TRBJ2-7,CASSHPGRDRGRREQYF
13,TRBV5-6,TRBJ2-3,CASSLLRADTQYF
14,TRBV2,TRBJ2-7,CASRVEVTAYEQYF
13,TRBV6-5,TRBJ1-2,CASTLTAGYGYTF
14,TRBV5-1,TRBJ2-7,CASRSRDSSYEQYF